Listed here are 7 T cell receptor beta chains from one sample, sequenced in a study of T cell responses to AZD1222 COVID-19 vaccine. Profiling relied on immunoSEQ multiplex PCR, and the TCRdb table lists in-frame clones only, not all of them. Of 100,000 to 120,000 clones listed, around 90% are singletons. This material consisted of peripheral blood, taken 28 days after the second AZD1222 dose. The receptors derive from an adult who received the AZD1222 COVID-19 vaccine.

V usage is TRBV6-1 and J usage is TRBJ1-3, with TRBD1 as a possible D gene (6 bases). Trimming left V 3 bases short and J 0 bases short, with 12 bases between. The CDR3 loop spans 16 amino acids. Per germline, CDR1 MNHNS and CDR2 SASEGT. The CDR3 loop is CASSDHLDSSGNTIYF. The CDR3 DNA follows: TGTGCCAGCAGTGATCATTTGGACAGCTCTGGAAACACCATATATTTT.

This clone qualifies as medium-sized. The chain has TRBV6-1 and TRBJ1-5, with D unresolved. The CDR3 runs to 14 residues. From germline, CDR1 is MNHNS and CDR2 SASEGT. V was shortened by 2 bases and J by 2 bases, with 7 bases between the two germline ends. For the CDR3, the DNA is TGTGCCAGCAGTGAACAGGACGGCAATCAGCCCCAGCATTTT. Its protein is CASSEQDGNQPQHF.

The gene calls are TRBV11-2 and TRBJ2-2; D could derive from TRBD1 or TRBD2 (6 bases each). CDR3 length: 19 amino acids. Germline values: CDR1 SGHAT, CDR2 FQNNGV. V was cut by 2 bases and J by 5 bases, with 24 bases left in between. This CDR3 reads CASSLLGGGRRKRTGELFF. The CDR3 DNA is TGTGCCAGCAGCTTATTAGGAGGGGGGAGAAGGAAAAGAACCGGGGAGCTGTTTTTT. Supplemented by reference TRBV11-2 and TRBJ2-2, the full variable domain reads EAGVAQSPRYKIIEKRQSVAFWCNPISGHATLYWYQQILGQGPKLLIQFQNNGVVDDSQLPKDRFSAERLKGVDSTLKIQPAKLEDSAVYLCASSLLGGGRRKRTGELFFGEGSRLTVL.

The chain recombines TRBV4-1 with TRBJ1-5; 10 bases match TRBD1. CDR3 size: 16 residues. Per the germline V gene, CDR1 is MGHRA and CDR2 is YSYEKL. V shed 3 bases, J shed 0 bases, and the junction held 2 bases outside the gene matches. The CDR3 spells CASSHGQGGSNQPQHF. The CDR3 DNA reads TGCGCCAGCAGCCACGGACAGGGGGGTAGCAATCAGCCCCAGCATTTT.

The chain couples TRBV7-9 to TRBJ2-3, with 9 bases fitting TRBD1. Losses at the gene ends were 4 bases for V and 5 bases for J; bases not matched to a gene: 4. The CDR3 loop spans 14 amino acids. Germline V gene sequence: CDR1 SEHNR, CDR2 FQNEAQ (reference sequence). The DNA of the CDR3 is TGTGCCAGCAGCTCTAGGACAGGGGAAGATACGCAGTATTTT. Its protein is CASSSRTGEDTQYF.

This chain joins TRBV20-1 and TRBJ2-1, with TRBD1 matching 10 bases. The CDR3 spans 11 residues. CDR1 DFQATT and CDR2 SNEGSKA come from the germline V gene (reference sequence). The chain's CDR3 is CTPGQGNEQFF. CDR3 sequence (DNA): TGCACCCCGGGACAGGGGAATGAGCAGTTCTTC.

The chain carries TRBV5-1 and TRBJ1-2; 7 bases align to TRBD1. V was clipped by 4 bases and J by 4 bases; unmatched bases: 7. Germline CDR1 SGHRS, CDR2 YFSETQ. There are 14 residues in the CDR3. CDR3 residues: CASSRDSTFYGYTF. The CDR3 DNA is TGCGCCAGCAGCAGGGACAGTACTTTCTATGGCTACACCTTC. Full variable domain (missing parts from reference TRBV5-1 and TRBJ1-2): KAGVTQTPRYLIKTRGQQVTLSCSPISGHRSVSWYQQTPGQGLQFLFEYFSETQRNKGNFPGRFSGRQFSNSRSEMNVSTLELGDSALYLCASSRDSTFYGYTFGSGTRLTVV.